This TCR beta chain was identified during a study of CD8 T cells in ankylosing spondylitis. 5'-RACE, quantitative and with molecular barcodes, yielded the TCR beta libraries. TCRdb reprocessed the 5' RACE reads with MiXCR, giving one entry per CDR3 protein. Of about 360,000 distinct CDR3 sequences listed, roughly 14% are singletons. CDR3 length: 13 residues. Germline CDR1 and CDR2: MNHEY and SMNVEV (reference sequence). Notes on the study in general: Disease-linked clones were CD8+ and relatively rare in peripheral blood. There was reportedly significant enrichment of clones that were disease-linked in matched ankylosing spondylitis synovial fluid. Past studies reported some motif variants in reactive arthritis synovial fluid and blood.

As for this clonotype: What it binds is unknown. An end of the junction does not agree with germline; a read error may underlie this.

This rearrangement joins TRBV27 to TRBJ2-1; D uncertain. The receptor comes from a male donor with ankylosing spondylitis or in good health (not recorded which). Source material: blood, either unsorted or a sorted T cell fraction (not recorded which). Written as DNA, the CDR3 is TGTGCCAGCAGTAAATTCGGTGGTGGGTTTCGCATCTTC. Protein: CASSKFGGGFRIF.